Shown below are 32 T cell receptor beta chains from a single sample sequenced in a study of blood T cell repertoires in COVID-19. Assay: immunoSEQ multiplex PCR; the TCRdb copy retains only in-frame clones and omits some. There are approximately 290,000 clones in the sample; 70% to 85% occur only once, and about 0.9% lies in the top ten. The source material was peripheral blood. These TCRs come from a human donor with COVID-19, enrolled during active disease. The donor label of this sample is uncertain.

With regard to this clone: The sample carries other DNA sequences with the same CDR3. The chain combines TRBV3-1 (or the pseudogene TRBV3-2) with TRBJ1-1; TRBD1 aligns across 7 bases. This CDR3 has 14 residues. V was pared by 0 bases and J by 5 bases, with 3 bases of the junction left unmatched. Germline V gene sequence: CDR1 LGHDT, CDR2 YNNKEL (reference sequence). CDR3 loop: CASSQESRGTEAFF. CDR3 bases: TGTGCCAGCAGCCAAGAATCCAGGGGGACTGAAGCTTTCTTT.

The J gene is TRBJ2-1, the V gene TRBV6-5, with 10 bases aligning to TRBD2. Germline-derived CDR1 and CDR2 are MNHEY and SVGAGI. V shed 6 bases, J shed 14 bases, and the junction held 10 bases outside the gene matches. The length of the CDR3 is 13 residues. The CDR3 nucleotides read TGTGCCAGCAGAAATACTCTAGCGGGAGCGGAGTTCTTC. Amino acids: CASRNTLAGAEFF.

This clone came up once. This chain links TRBV18 with TRBJ2-5; 8 nucleotides agree with TRBD1. V shed 5 bases, J shed 0 bases, and the junction held 5 bases outside the gene matches. Germline lookup yields CDR1 KGHSH and CDR2 LQKENI. CDR3 length equals 15 residues. This chain's CDR3 is CASSTWTGNQETQYF. In DNA form, the CDR3 reads TGTGCCAGCTCAACCTGGACAGGGAACCAAGAGACCCAGTACTTC.

This chain connects TRBV11-1 to TRBJ2-7; D is perhaps TRBD2 (5 bases). This CDR3 is built from 13 residues. Germline V lookup: CDR1 SGHAT, CDR2 FQDESV (reference sequence). The germline V and J ends were trimmed by 1 base and 6 bases, with 10 bases remaining between them. CDR3 nucleotide sequence: TGTGCCAGCAGCTTAGGCAGGAGGTCCGAGCAGTACTTC. Its protein product is CASSLGRRSEQYF.

This clone has just one count. The rearrangement joins TRBV5-4 to TRBJ2-7; 11 positions match TRBD1. The trim removed 2 bases at V and 7 bases at J, leaving 5 bases unmatched. Germline CDR1 SGHNT, CDR2 YYREEE (reference sequence). The CDR3 totals 14 residues. CDR3 bases: TGTGCCAGCAGCTTTGGACAGGGGGCGCGGGAGCAGTACTTC. It yields the protein CASSFGQGAREQYF.

The chain couples TRBV30 to TRBJ1-2; unclear D gene. Germline V gene data show CDR1 as GTSNPN and CDR2 as SVGIG (reference sequence). This CDR3 contains 14 residues. The germline V and J ends were trimmed by 4 bases and 2 bases, with 14 bases remaining between them. The CDR3, as DNA: TGTGCCTGGACTGATTGGCAGTCAAACTATGGCTACACCTTC. It codes for CAWTDWQSNYGYTF.

The genes are TRBV5-6 and TRBJ2-4; 12 bases map to TRBD2. The CDR3 runs 17 residues. Losses at the gene ends were 2 bases for V and 1 base for J; bases not matched to a gene: 4. Looked up from germline, CDR1 is SGHDT and CDR2 is YYEEEE. CDR3 in DNA: TGTGCCAGCAGCTTCCTAGCGGGAGGGGCGGCCAAAAACATTCAGTACTTC. It encodes CASSFLAGGAAKNIQYF.

The chain joins TRBV5-1 to TRBJ2-7, with TRBD2 matching over 9 bases. Germline CDR1 is SGHRS and CDR2 is YFSETQ. The CDR3 consists of 15 residues. V was pared by 0 bases and J by 5 bases, with 6 bases of the junction left unmatched. CDR3 in DNA: TGCGCCAGCAGCTTGGCCGGGGCGGGAGGGGACGAGCAGTACTTC. Its protein is CASSLAGAGGDEQYF.

This clone has only one observation. The genes are TRBV5-1 and TRBJ1-6, with a tentative D call TRBD1 (5 bases). Germline V CDR1 and CDR2: SGHRS, YFSETQ. V was pared by 4 bases and J by 8 bases, with 16 bases between. The CDR3 totals 15 residues. The CDR3 region has the DNA TGCGCCAGCAGCATGCAGGGTGTCCCCGATTCACCCCTCCACTTT. It specifies CASSMQGVPDSPLHF.

This chain uses TRBV7-9 with TRBJ2-1; 7 bases are shared with TRBD2. Trimming removed 8 bases from V and 9 bases from J; junction bases left unmatched: 7. The germline V gene has CDR1 SEHNR and CDR2 FQNEAQ (reference sequence). This CDR3 comprises 12 residues. This CDR3 reads CASEGAGAEQFF. CDR3 DNA sequence: TGTGCCAGCGAAGGGGCGGGAGCTGAGCAGTTCTTC. Looking up the rest from reference TRBV7-9 and TRBJ2-1 gives the full variable domain: DTGVSQNPRHKITKRGQNVTFRCDPISEHNRLYWYRQTLGQGPEFLTYFQNEAQLEKSRLLSDRFSAERPKGSFSTLEIQRTEQGDSAMYLCASEGAGAEQFFGPGTRLTVL.

This clone turned up a few times. This chain connects TRBV23-1 to TRBJ2-1; a possible D gene is TRBD1 (5 bases). TRBV23-1 is noted as an ORF with a role that remains uncertain. Trimming stripped 7 bases from V and 6 bases from J, with 16 bases between. The CDR3 is 14 residues long. The CDR3 is CASKGPLECNEQFF. In nucleotides, the CDR3 is TGCGCCAGCAAGGGGCCTCTTGAGTGCAATGAGCAGTTCTTC.

V and J are TRBV7-2 and TRBJ1-5; no clear D gene. CDR3 length: 14 residues. V was shortened by 5 bases and J by 9 bases, with 17 bases between the two germline ends. From germline, CDR1 is SGHTA and CDR2 FQGNSA. The CDR3 is CASSPRVTAPPQHF. CDR3 DNA sequence: TGTGCCAGCAGCCCGAGGGTAACCGCCCCGCCCCAGCATTTT.

The rearrangement links TRBV10-3 to TRBJ2-5; perhaps TRBD2 as D (5 bases). V was clipped by 11 bases and J by 2 bases, with 9 bases between them. Germline V gene data show CDR1 as ENHRY and CDR2 as SYGVKD. This CDR3 is built from 11 residues. The chain's CDR3 is CAAREQETQYF. The CDR3 nucleotides are TGTGCCGCGAGGGAGCAAGAGACCCAGTACTTC.

The CDR3 region has the DNA TGTGCCAGCAGCCGCCTTGGGGGTCAGGGGTTCGCTAATTCACCCCTCCACTTT. Translation: CASSRLGGQGFANSPLHF. The chain recombines TRBV7-9 with TRBJ1-6; the D gene is possibly TRBD1 (6 bases). Trimming took off 5 bases at V and 6 bases at J, with 23 bases between the two ends. CDR3 length equals 18 residues. Germline assignment: CDR1 SEHNR and CDR2 FQNEAQ (reference sequence).

CDR3 sequence: CASSYRSGTGPHIGGYTF. The CDR3 DNA sequence: TGTGCCAGCAGCTATAGATCCGGGACAGGGCCCCACATTGGTGGCTACACCTTC. The chain combines TRBV5-6 with TRBJ1-2; 9 bases line up with TRBD1. V was pared by 3 bases and J by 7 bases, with 19 bases of the junction left unmatched. The length of the CDR3 is 18 residues. The germline CDR1 and CDR2 sequences are SGHDT and YYEEEE.

The chain is built from TRBV18 and TRBJ2-6, with D tentatively TRBD2 (6 bases). Germline V gives CDR1 KGHSH, CDR2 LQKENI. The CDR3 is 18 residues long. Trimming left V 3 bases short and J 0 bases short, with 15 bases between. The CDR3 protein is CASSPRVPGGSGANVLTF. CDR3 DNA sequence: TGTGCCAGCTCACCCAGGGTACCCGGGGGCTCTGGGGCCAACGTCCTGACTTTC. Filled out from reference TRBV18 and TRBJ2-6, the complete variable domain reads NAGVMQNPRHLVRRRGQEARLRCSPMKGHSHVYWYRQLPEEGLKFMVYLQKENIIDESGMPKERFSAEFPKEGPSILRIQQVVRGDSAAYFCASSPRVPGGSGANVLTFGAGSRLTVL.

The chain employs TRBV30 and TRBJ1-2, with D possibly being TRBD1 (6 bases). The ends were cut back, 0 bases at V and 7 bases at J, with 18 bases in the middle. Germline V CDR1 and CDR2: GTSNPN, SVGIG (reference sequence). This CDR3 is 15 amino acids long. The CDR3 loop reads CAWSVLRQGRAGYTF. The DNA of the CDR3 is TGTGCCTGGAGTGTTTTGAGGCAGGGGAGGGCTGGCTACACCTTC.

The CDR3 DNA reads TGTGCCAGCAGTTTACGGGGTCTTAGTGGCTACACCTTC. It translates to CASSLRGLSGYTF. This chain links TRBV12-3 or TRBV12-4 with TRBJ1-2; no firm D call. The CDR3 has 13 amino acids. Deletions cut 2 bases from V and 7 bases from J, with 11 bases between.

This clone is a singleton in its sample. The CDR3 nucleotides read TGTGCCAGCAGTCGGGAAGACAGGCGTAGAGGCTACACCTTC. This codes for CASSREDRRRGYTF. The V gene is TRBV6-6, the J gene TRBJ1-2, with TRBD1 as a possible D gene (6 bases). Germline CDR1 MNHNY, CDR2 SVGAGI (reference sequence). This CDR3 contains 14 residues. V lost 5 bases to trimming and J lost 8 bases, with 18 bases between them.

V gene TRBV5-1 combines with J gene TRBJ2-3; tentative D call: TRBD1 (6 bases). The CDR3 length is 16 residues. CDR1 is SGHRS and CDR2 is YFSETQ in the germline V gene. V dropped 4 bases and J dropped 0 bases, with 15 bases sitting between them. The DNA for the CDR3 is TGCGCCAGCAGCGTGACAGGCTTACCTAGCACAGATACGCAGTATTTT. Its protein product is CASSVTGLPSTDTQYF.

Here the CDR3 reads CASRSGPGQDGELFF. The CDR3 nucleotides read TGCGCCAGCAGGTCTGGACCGGGACAAGACGGGGAGCTGTTTTTT. The chain combines TRBV5-1 with TRBJ2-2; D is possibly TRBD1 (6 bases). This CDR3 has 15 amino acids. The V and J ends lost 5 bases and 7 bases respectively, with 18 bases between them. Germline loops: CDR1 SGHRS, CDR2 YFSETQ.

V usage is TRBV6-2 or TRBV6-3 and J usage is TRBJ2-3; 9 bases align to TRBD2. The CDR3 runs 16 residues. The germline V gene has CDR1 MNHEY and CDR2 SVGEGT. After removal of 5 bases from V and 4 bases from J, the junction contained 10 bases not matched to a gene. The CDR3 is CASSPTPSGEPDTQYF. In DNA, the CDR3 is TGTGCCAGCAGTCCAACCCCTAGCGGGGAGCCAGATACGCAGTATTTT.

The CDR3 DNA reads TGTGCCAGCAGCATCAGGGGCAACTATGGCTACACCTTC. The encoded protein is CASSIRGNYGYTF. This chain uses TRBV7-2 with TRBJ1-2, with a weak D call TRBD1 (6 bases). The ends were cut back, 5 bases at V and 2 bases at J, with 9 bases in the middle. The germline gives CDR1 SGHTA, CDR2 FQGNSA. The CDR3 covers 13 residues.

The chain is built from TRBV19 and TRBJ2-1, with 7 positions matching TRBD1. The CDR3 spans 12 residues. V was clipped by 1 base and J by 14 bases; unmatched bases: 5. The germline V gene has CDR1 LNHDA and CDR2 SQIVND (reference sequence). CDR3 nucleotides: TGTGCCAGTAGTATAGGGGGACAGAGGGAGTTCTTC. It is translated as CASSIGGQREFF.

The chain uses TRBV9 and TRBJ2-1; weak D call: TRBD1 (5 bases). Trimming removed 4 bases at V and 8 bases at J, with 10 bases between. Germline V gives CDR1 SGDLS, CDR2 YYNGEE. The CDR3 is 12 residues long. The CDR3 nucleotides read TGTGCCAGCAGCCATGACAGTTATGAGCAGTTCTTC. This sequence encodes CASSHDSYEQFF.

A few counts support this clone. The chain is built from TRBV4-2 and TRBJ2-7; possibly TRBD2 for D (6 bases). Germline V gives CDR1 LGHNA, CDR2 YNFKEQ. This CDR3 is built from 15 residues. V was cut by 2 bases and J by 4 bases, with 15 bases left in between. The CDR3 bases are TGTGCCAGCAGCCAACTGGAGGGACTGATTTACGAGCAGTACTTC. This sequence encodes CASSQLEGLIYEQYF.

This chain connects TRBV27 to TRBJ1-1; 10 bases fit TRBD1. The V gene's germline CDR1 is MNHEY and CDR2 SMNVEV (reference sequence). The trim removed 5 bases at V and 3 bases at J, leaving 0 bases unmatched. This CDR3 contains 13 residues. CDR3 nucleotide sequence: TGTGCCAGCAGTGACAGGGGGCACACTGAAGCTTTCTTT. It specifies CASSDRGHTEAFF.

The rearrangement uses TRBV7-2 and TRBJ1-1; 9 nucleotides align to TRBD1. V dropped 1 base and J dropped 0; count of bases not matched to a gene: 6. Germline assignment: CDR1 SGHTA and CDR2 FQGNSA. This CDR3 has 17 residues. This chain's CDR3 is CASSLVGTGFMNTEAFF. CDR3 nucleotides: TGTGCCAGCAGCTTAGTTGGGACAGGGTTTATGAACACTGAAGCTTTCTTT.

The rearrangement uses TRBV18 and TRBJ1-6; TRBD1 agrees at 7 bases. Unmatched junction bases numbered 5, after V lost 6 bases and J lost 0 bases. The CDR3 contains 16 residues. Germline V gene sequence: CDR1 KGHSH, CDR2 LQKENI. The CDR3: CASSQGQTSYNSPLHF. The CDR3 DNA reads as TGTGCCAGCTCGCAGGGACAGACCTCCTATAATTCACCCCTCCACTTT.

This clone was detected only once. The chain joins TRBV7-2 to TRBJ2-1; D is possibly TRBD1 (6 bases). The CDR3 runs to 14 residues. CDR1 and CDR2 (germline): SGHTA, FQGNSA. Trimming left V 3 bases short and J 3 bases short, with 9 bases between. The CDR3 DNA sequence: TGTGCCAGCAGCTTGGGGGCGGACTACAATGAGCAGTTCTTC. Encoded protein: CASSLGADYNEQFF. The complete variable domain, with remaining parts taken from reference TRBV7-2 and TRBJ2-1, reads GAGVSQSPSNKVTEKGKDVELRCDPISGHTALYWYRQSLGQGLEFLIYFQGNSAPDKSGLPSDRFSAERTGGSVSTLTIQRTQQEDSAVYLCASSLGADYNEQFFGPGTRLTVL.

This sequence joins TRBV5-1 and TRBJ2-7; 7 bases fit TRBD2. V dropped 1 base and J dropped 4; count of bases not matched to a gene: 5. CDR3 length: 14 residues. Germline loops: CDR1 SGHRS, CDR2 YFSETQ. The CDR3 sequence is CASSLSSGAYEQYF. Written as DNA, the CDR3 is TGCGCCAGCAGCTTGTCTAGCGGAGCTTACGAGCAGTACTTC.

The rearrangement uses TRBV19 and TRBJ2-3; TRBD2 aligns across 7 bases. Unmatched junction bases numbered 8, after V lost 7 bases and J lost 4 bases. CDR1 and CDR2 from the germline V gene are LNHDA and SQIVND (reference sequence). The CDR3 consists of 14 residues. The DNA for the CDR3 is TGTGCCAGTAACCAGCGGGGAGAAGCAGATACGCAGTATTTT. Amino acid sequence: CASNQRGEADTQYF. The full variable domain, completed using reference TRBV19 and TRBJ2-3, is DGGITQSPKYLFRKEGQNVTLSCEQNLNHDAMYWYRQDPGQGLRLIYYSQIVNDFQKGDIAEGYSVSREKKESFPLTVTSAQKNPTAFYLCASNQRGEADTQYFGPGTRLTVL.